This T cell receptor (beta chain) was recorded in a study of shared clonotypes between healthy human individuals (dated by TCRdb to between 2020 and 2021). Describing the broader study: A few men and a couple of women, aged 18 to 49 years, made up the cohort. For each donor, CD4 naive and CD4 memory were each run on three plates, CD8 naive on two plates, and CD8 memory on one plate. Blood TCR repertoires of several healthy adults were deeply sequenced to estimate repertoire size and the extent of clonotype sharing between individuals. Different laboratories and diverse techniques were used to prepare libraries and sequence TCR repertoires, to increase sequencing depth and limit assay-specific biases. Each donor's leukapheresis produced roughly between roughly 0.85 and 9.5 billion PBMCs.

Notes on this clone: Its antigen is not yet known. Base qualities are not provided; no much larger clone lies one nucleotide away.

Summary of the overall study and its limitations: Rarefaction of sorted-subset datasets indicated incomplete sequencing despite the large sequencing depth. Naive subsets generally had larger estimated clonotype richness than memory subsets. Based on pairwise subsampling, the degree of clonotype sharing among donors was expected to be affected by sequencing depth. When a handful of donors were compared, the shared fraction of clonotypes was about 5% for naive CD4, about 4% for naive CD8, 2% to 2.5% for memory CD4, and approximately 0.4% for memory CD8. Compared with non-shared clonotypes, clonotypes shared by all four sorted-subset donors had higher generation probabilities. Sampling was restricted to blood, and TCR repertoires in tissues likely differ from the TCR repertoires found in blood. The small number of donors limited the genetic and exposure-history diversity represented.

Healthy HIV-negative adults with no recently reported acute infections or vaccinations were included as donors. Every donor was a Caucasian adult living in Nashville, Tennessee, USA. CD4+ T cells were enriched by magnetic negative selection, after which naive cells were positively selected on CD45RA and the negative fraction was taken as the memory subset. Blood was obtained by leukapheresis, after which PBMCs were separated by Ficoll-Histopaque density gradient centrifugation and cryopreserved in liquid nitrogen vapor phase. Analytical flow cytometry was used to check the purity and quantity of every magnetically sorted T cell population. Each sorted fraction had its genomic DNA isolated and then quantified by UV absorbance on a Nanodrop 2000c. The CDR3 holds 12 amino acids from the cysteine to the phenylalanine. Of all the DNA, just the CDR3 is kept, 36 bases in frame from base 1. CDR1 and CDR2, per the germline V gene, are SQVTM and ANQGSEA. Deletion took 4 bases off V and 11 bases off J, with a span of 17 bases between the germline ends.

Using the deep immunoSEQ assay, TCR CDR3 regions were amplified from genomic DNA by multiplex PCR. For each cell subset, the extracted genomic DNA was distributed evenly across all wells of several immunoSEQ 96-well plates, and each plate served as one replicate. For sorted subsets, about 200 ng genomic DNA, equal to 30,000 or so T cell genomes, was loaded into each replicate PCR. The purified libraries were quantified using a Qubit 3.0 fluorometer, sized with a Bioanalyzer 2100, and then quantified again using the KAPA Library Quantification kit. Every immunoSEQ 96-well plate was sequenced on a separate single-read 150-cycle Illumina NextSeq 550 flow cell. In the authors' own workflow: Because the immunoSEQ output held only junctional sequences and lacked quality scores, the filtering could not match the filtering applied to full-length reads. To assign V/J genes and CDR3, sequences were annotated using PyIR, a Python wrapper for IgBLAST v1.9, with IMGT germline references. Reads were filtered out if the reads had weak V/J assignments (E-value above 1e-6), no CDR3, stop codons, out-of-frame junctions, or ambiguous translated residues. A V3J clonotype was defined by an identical inferred V gene, J gene, and CDR3 amino acid sequence. The percentage overlap between two repertoires was calculated by dividing the number of shared unique clonotypes by the size of the smaller repertoire. Three approaches were used to assess repertoire richness: RTK rarefaction, the Chao1 estimator, and Recon v2.1 estimates of unobserved clonotypes. OLGA was used to compute generation probabilities for all TCRbeta clonotypes that the gDNA method yielded from four donors. Here the immuneACCESS table is served through TCRdb, limited to in-frame sequences with V and J called. Missing clones are a known gap in these copies; in checked studies unresolved V genes cover under half, and the rest lacks a known reason. Clonal size and the V and J genes are those of that table, whereas D and trimming came from the DNA. Across this sample there are 2 million to 3 million clones, with over 85% seen only once. In total, the top ten clones hold roughly 0.39% of the sample.

The clonotype was recovered from a man aged 18 to 30 in good health. Some clones in this sample may be carry-over from other donors' samples. Sequenced input: naive CD4+ T cells from PBMCs. The sample's cell subset or site label, decoded: CD45RA+ positively selected. The rearrangement combines TRBV29-1 with TRBJ2-5; TRBD2 could be the D gene, as 5 bases match. The DNA sequence is TGCAGCGTTGGGGCCGGGGTTTGGGAGCAGTACTTC. It is translated as CSVGAGVWEQYF.